Following are 14 T cell receptor beta chains from one sample sequenced in a study of T cells after yellow fever vaccination. TCRdb used MiXCR to reprocess the 5' RACE reads, holding one entry per CDR3 protein. Among about 20,000 distinct CDR3 sequences, 4% to 6% were seen once, and the ten largest hold 20%. The material was PBMCs, either bulk or a sorted T-cell subset (CD4+, CD8+, memory, or dextramer-sorted; not recorded which), obtained more than 35 days after the first yellow fever vaccination. The source of these receptors is a young man who received the YFV17D yellow fever vaccine.

This clonotype came up many times. This rearrangement joins TRBV4-3 to TRBJ2-7; TRBD2 aligns across 8 bases. There are 16 residues in the CDR3. V dropped 3 bases and J dropped 0; count of bases not matched to a gene: 7. Germline assignment: CDR1 LGHNA and CDR2 YSLEER. The CDR3 DNA reads TGCGCCAGCAGCCAGGGCGGGGCGGGGGGCTCCTACGAGCAGTACTTC. Translating gives CASSQGGAGGSYEQYF.

There are many counts of this clonotype. CDR3 region: CASSYSTGNYGYTF. The CDR3 DNA sequence: TGTGCCAGCAGTTACTCGACGGGGAACTATGGCTACACCTTC. The chain has TRBV6-2 or TRBV6-3 and TRBJ1-2; D call uncertain. The CDR3 contains 14 residues. The V and J ends lost 0 bases and 2 bases respectively, with 7 bases between them. Germline values: CDR1 MNHEY, CDR2 SVGEGT.

This clonotype occurred many times. The rearrangement links TRBV27 to TRBJ1-2; 12 positions match TRBD1. The germline CDR1 and CDR2 sequences are MNHEY and SMNVEV (reference sequence). This CDR3 is built from 20 residues. The ends lost 2 bases at V and 7 bases at J; junction bases unmatched: 20. The CDR3 coding sequence is TGTGCCAGCAGTTTAATTAGGGCCGGGGGACAGGGGGCGGTTGGTCTTGGCTACACCTTC. It translates to CASSLIRAGGQGAVGLGYTF.

This clonotype appeared many times. This chain joins TRBV7-2 and TRBJ2-3; D not certain. The CDR3 spans 14 residues. Germline loops: CDR1 SGHTA, CDR2 FQGNSA. V was cut by 3 bases and J by 2 bases, with 9 bases left in between. CDR3 nucleotides: TGTGCCAGCAGCTTGGTGATGAACACAGATACGCAGTATTTT. Protein product: CASSLVMNTDTQYF.

This clonotype was counted between two and nine times. A read error is possible here, since a much larger clone lies one base away. This chain uses TRBV2 with TRBJ2-3; TRBD1 is a possible D gene (6 bases). The germline V gene encodes CDR1 SNHLY and CDR2 FYNNEI. Trimming left V 7 bases short and J 5 bases short, with 16 bases between. The CDR3 runs to 14 residues. The CDR3, as DNA: TGTGCCAGCACAGACAGGAGGTTTTTAGATACGCAGTATTTT. It translates to CASTDRRFLDTQYF.

This clonotype has only a few counts. A read error may be the cause here, since a much bigger clone is one base away. The V and J genes are TRBV3-1 and TRBJ2-7; D tentatively reads TRBD1 or TRBD2 (5 bases each). The CDR3 covers 14 residues. Germline loops: CDR1 LGHDT, CDR2 YNNKEL (reference sequence). CDR3 bases: TGTGCCAGAAGCCAAACCGGGGCGGTATACGAGCAGTACTTC. It codes for CARSQTGAVYEQYF.

This clonotype showed up many times. The chain is built from TRBV5-1 and TRBJ2-2, with 8 bases that match TRBD2. CDR3 length: 17 amino acids. Losses at the gene ends were 5 bases for V and 0 bases for J; bases not matched to a gene: 9. CDR1 is SGHRS and CDR2 is YFSETQ in the germline V gene. The CDR3 loop reads CASSKRAGVPNTGELFF. DNA for the CDR3: TGCGCCAGCAGTAAGCGAGCGGGGGTACCGAACACCGGGGAGCTGTTTTTT.

In this sample, this clonotype turned up many times. The V call is TRBV7-9, the J call TRBJ1-5; the D gene is possibly TRBD1 (5 bases). The V end lost 0 bases, the J end lost 8 bases, and 14 bases lay between the germline ends. Germline V gene data show CDR1 as SEHNR and CDR2 as FQNEAQ (reference sequence). CDR3 length equals 15 residues. The CDR3 loop is CASSLAGTANEPQHF. The CDR3 coding sequence is TGTGCCAGCAGCTTAGCGGGGACGGCGAACGAGCCCCAGCATTTT.

This clonotype occurred many times. The chain employs TRBV25-1 and TRBJ2-5; D is undetermined. V was trimmed by 2 bases and J by 6 bases, leaving 7 bases between them. This CDR3 is built from 12 residues. From germline, CDR1 is MGHDK and CDR2 SYGVNS. CDR3 loop: CASSELGKTQYF. CDR3 sequence (DNA): TGTGCCAGCAGTGAACTGGGAAAGACCCAGTACTTC. The full variable domain, its missing parts supplied by reference TRBV25-1 and TRBJ2-5, is EADIYQTPRYLVIGTGKKITLECSQTMGHDKMYWYQQDPGMELHLIHYSYGVNSTEKGDLSSESTVSRIRTEHFPLTLESARPSHTSQYLCASSELGKTQYFGPGTRLLVL.

This clonotype was picked up many times. This chain links TRBV20-1 with TRBJ2-3; TRBD2 agrees at 10 bases. The CDR3 sequence is 16 residues long. V lost 3 bases and J lost 5; bases outside the gene matches: 11. The germline gives CDR1 DFQATT, CDR2 SNEGSKA (reference sequence). CDR3 nucleotides: TGCAGTGCTAGTGGAGTGGAGCGGGGGGGCAGAGATACGCAGTATTTT. It translates to CSASGVERGGRDTQYF.

The rearrangement joins TRBV18 to TRBJ2-2; D not certain. Germline V gene data show CDR1 as KGHSH and CDR2 as LQKENI. V dropped 2 bases and J dropped 1 base, with 8 bases sitting between them. This CDR3 has 15 residues. The CDR3: CASSPSRMNTGELFF. The CDR3 nucleotides read TGTGCCAGCTCACCATCCAGGATGAACACCGGGGAGCTGTTTTTT.

This clonotype showed up many times. The rearrangement links TRBV25-1 to TRBJ1-3; 8 nucleotides agree with TRBD1. Germline loops: CDR1 MGHDK, CDR2 SYGVNS. With 4 bases clipped from V and 2 bases from J, the junction kept 1 base outside the gene matches. This CDR3 comprises 14 residues. CDR3 bases: TGTGCCAGCAGTGCACAGGGGGCTGGAAACACCATATATTTT. This encodes CASSAQGAGNTIYF.

The sample holds many counts of this clonotype. V gene TRBV5-1 combines with J gene TRBJ2-3; D is possibly TRBD1 (5 bases). With 1 base removed from V and 5 bases from J, the gap between germline ends came to 17 bases. This CDR3 is built from 16 residues. Germline assignment: CDR1 SGHRS and CDR2 YFSETQ. The CDR3 DNA follows: TGCGCCAGCAGCTTGCTGGAATCTGGGCAGGGAGATACGCAGTATTTT. This codes for CASSLLESGQGDTQYF.

This clonotype appeared many times. The chain employs TRBV11-3 and TRBJ2-7; 8 bases agree with TRBD2. Germline trimming cut 1 base from V and 2 bases from J; bases unmatched to any gene: 4. Germline V gene lookup returns CDR1 SGHNT and CDR2 YENEEA. CDR3 length: 15 residues. The CDR3 coding sequence is TGTGCCAGCAGCTTAGCCGGGGGGGTTACCTACGAGCAGTACTTC. Protein: CASSLAGGVTYEQYF.